This T cell receptor beta chain was captured by sequencing in a study of identical twins. With V trimmed by 8 bases and J by 4 bases, 10 bases remained unmatched. CDR3 length: 13 residues. The germline gives CDR1 GTSNPN, CDR2 SVGIG (reference sequence). This clonotype has only a few counts. Its antigen is not known. It was template switching that added a universal primer site, and there were unique molecular identifiers on the cDNA. TCRdb processed the 5' RACE reads anew with MiXCR; each CDR3 protein has one entry. Among 350,000 to 400,000 distinct CDR3 sequences listed, about 9% were seen once. Points from the study as a whole: Within monozygotic twins, out-of-frame TCR alpha sharing was underestimated by the models. Whereas memory repertoires showed no such difference, abundant cord blood beta clonotypes carried fewer insertions. Sequences that were beta out-of-frame showed weaker excess twin sharing.

This receptor was identified in a woman aged 45-65 years in good health. This chain uses TRBV30 with TRBJ2-7, with 8 positions matching TRBD1. Sequenced input: naive T cells sorted from blood. CDR3 protein: CAVSQGARYEQYF. The CDR3 DNA reads TGTGCCGTATCCCAGGGGGCGCGGTACGAGCAGTACTTC.